Below, one T cell receptor (beta chain) is given with its context. The data are from a study of blood T cell repertoires in COVID-19. Overall study context: Material from acute and convalescent COVID-19 was sourced from the United States, Italy and Spain.

Recruits, aged about 18 to 95 years, lived in some 25 US areas. The study counted Cohort 3 donors as recovered given two negative PCRs, clearance, or symptom resolution. The assay was immunoSEQ multiplex PCR, and TCRdb's table has in-frame clones only and misses some. The table shows approximately 190,000 clones, with 80% to 85% occurring only once. The sequenced material came from PBMCs or T cells enriched from blood (not recorded which). The clonotype originates from a man aged 35 to 55 who had recovered from COVID-19.

CDR3 in amino acids: CASRLTPREVNTEAFF. In DNA form, the CDR3 reads TGTGCAAGTCGCTTAACCCCCAGGGAGGTGAACACTGAAGCTTTCTTT. The chain couples TRBV12-2 to TRBJ1-1. TRBV12-2 is shown as a pseudogene. The CDR3 has 16 residues.